Listed below are T cell receptor beta chains from one sample, sequenced in a study of T cells in Graves' hyperthyroidism and ophthalmopathy. TCRdb re-called the multiplex PCR reads with MiXCR, one entry per CDR3 protein. This sample has around 420,000 distinct CDR3 sequences, with approximately 14% found just once. Sequenced: blood. The receptor set was obtained from a woman aged 18 to 35 with Graves' hyperthyroidism. Both conserved end residues are part of each CDR3. The order of the fields is J gene, D gene, clone size, V gene, CDR3 protein, CDR3 DNA. A D gene is named only where the DNA matches it firmly. Some rows have no size entry. The others give once, few or many, or a class for an expanded clone.

TRBJ2-1 NA many TRBV7-2 CASSVSVLTYNEQFF TGTGCCAGCAGCGTTAGCGTCTTAACCTACAATGAGCAGTTCTTC
TRBJ2-1 NA many TRBV5-1 CASSTYNEQFF TGTGCCAGCAGTACCTACAATGAGCAGTTCTTC
TRBJ1-5 TRBD1 many TRBV12-3/TRBV12-4 CASSRDWTGGNQPQHF TGTGCCAGCAGTCGAGACTGGACAGGAGGCAATCAGCCCCAGCATTTT
TRBJ1-2 NA NA TRBV19 CASSLSRRRSFGYTF TGTGCCAGTAGTCTATCCCGACGGAGGTCCTTCGGCTACACCTTC
TRBJ2-5 TRBD2 once TRBV11-1 CASSFSAGSRETQYF TGTGCCAGCAGCTTTTCAGCGGGGAGTAGGGAGACCCAGTACTTC
TRBJ1-6 NA NA TRBV5-1 CASSKDGPLSSYNSPLHF TGCGCCAGCAGCAAGGACGGCCCATTAAGCTCCTATAATTCACCCCTCCACTTT
TRBJ2-5 TRBD2 few TRBV5-1 CASSLDPSGGLTYF TGCGCCAGCAGCTTGGATCCTAGCGGGGGCCTTACGTACTTC
TRBJ2-7 NA few TRBV10-3 CAIAGTEGSYEQYF TGTGCCATCGCCGGGACCGAGGGCTCCTACGAGCAGTACTTC
TRBJ2-7 NA many TRBV7-9 CASSLTGTEQYF TGTGCCAGCAGCCTGACGGGAACCGAGCAGTACTTC
TRBJ2-7 NA NA TRBV19 CASSRGGLGIYEQYF TGTGCCAGTAGTAGGGGTGGACTTGGAATCTACGAGCAGTACTTC
TRBJ2-7 NA many TRBV10-3 CAIRREGYEQYF TGTGCCATTCGCAGGGAAGGATACGAGCAGTACTTC
TRBJ2-3 NA few TRBV20-1 CSARGISPDTQYF TGCAGTGCTAGAGGAATTAGCCCAGATACGCAGTATTTT
TRBJ2-1 TRBD2 many TRBV20-1 CSASYLAAGLFNEQFF TGCAGTGCCTCTTATCTAGCAGCGGGGCTTTTCAATGAGCAGTTCTTC
TRBJ2-3 NA many TRBV11-1 CASSLNRASTDTQYF TGTGCCAGCAGCTTGAACCGTGCTAGCACAGATACGCAGTATTTT
TRBJ1-5 TRBD1 many TRBV20-1 CSARGTGRLNQPQHF TGCAGTGCCCGAGGGACAGGGAGACTCAATCAGCCCCAGCATTTT
TRBJ1-4 NA few TRBV15 CATSNPPRGGSEKLFF TGTGCCACCAGCAACCCTCCCAGGGGTGGAAGTGAAAAACTGTTTTTT
TRBJ2-3 NA many TRBV4-1 CASSQGSRPYTDTQYF TGCGCCAGCAGCCAAGGCTCTCGACCCTACACAGATACGCAGTATTTT
TRBJ1-4 NA few TRBV5-4 CASSLGSRHEKLFF TGTGCCAGCAGCTTGGGCAGCCGCCATGAAAAACTGTTTTTT
TRBJ2-5 NA many TRBV12-3/TRBV12-4 CASSFAGVQETQYF TGTGCCAGCAGTTTCGCAGGGGTACAAGAGACCCAGTACTTC
TRBJ2-5 NA NA TRBV5-1 CASSLASGAEETQYF TGCGCCAGCAGCTTGGCATCAGGCGCCGAGGAGACCCAGTACTTC
TRBJ2-7 NA NA TRBV5-8 CANTGQAYEQYF TGTGCCAATACAGGGCAGGCCTACGAGCAGTACTTC
TRBJ2-3 TRBD2 NA TRBV20-1 CSGTQRDSTDTQYF TGCAGTGGAACACAGCGGGACAGCACAGATACGCAGTATTTT
TRBJ1-1 TRBD1 many TRBV12-3/TRBV12-4 CASSLQGAFTEAFF TGTGCCAGCAGTTTACAGGGGGCGTTCACTGAAGCTTTCTTT
TRBJ1-2 NA many TRBV5-1 CASSLTEGNYGYTF TGCGCCAGCAGCTTGACGGAGGGAAACTATGGCTACACCTTC
TRBJ2-5 NA NA TRBV9 CASSARETQETQYF TGTGCCAGCAGCGCACGTGAGACCCAAGAGACCCAGTACTTC
TRBJ2-1 TRBD2 NA TRBV20-1 CSANRLAGFNEQFF TGCAGTGCTAACAGACTAGCGGGATTCAATGAGCAGTTCTTC
TRBJ1-1 NA NA TRBV5-6 CASSPERTVEAFF TGTGCCAGCAGTCCTGAAAGGACAGTTGAAGCTTTCTTT
TRBJ1-1 NA many TRBV27 CASSRGGPFTEAFF TGTGCCAGCAGTAGAGGAGGGCCTTTCACTGAAGCTTTCTTT
TRBJ1-2 NA NA TRBV3-1 CASSHDNEGNYGYTF TGTGCCAGCAGCCACGATAATGAGGGAAACTATGGCTACACCTTC
TRBJ2-2 TRBD2 NA TRBV4-3 CASSQELRSGGNTGELFF TGCGCCAGCAGCCAAGAACTTCGTTCGGGGGGGAACACCGGGGAGCTGTTTTTT
TRBJ1-2 NA many TRBV11-1 CASSPQGAFNYGYTF TGTGCCAGCAGCCCACAGGGAGCGTTCAACTATGGCTACACCTTC
TRBJ1-6 NA few TRBV5-1 CASRREARNSPLHF TGCGCCAGCAGAAGAGAGGCGAGGAATTCACCCCTCCACTTT
TRBJ1-1 NA few TRBV15 CATSRDAAGAAEAFF TGTGCCACCAGCAGAGACGCCGCGGGGGCCGCTGAAGCTTTCTTT
TRBJ2-7 NA many TRBV2 CASSEWQGSYEQYF TGTGCCAGCAGTGAATGGCAGGGATCCTACGAGCAGTACTTC
TRBJ2-5 NA few TRBV20-1 CSARDLPGRPQGETQYF TGCAGTGCTAGAGATCTCCCCGGCCGGCCACAAGGGGAGACCCAGTACTTC
TRBJ2-3 NA NA TRBV5-5 CASSLQPTDPTDTQYF TGTGCCAGCAGCTTGCAGCCAACCGATCCCACAGATACGCAGTATTTT
TRBJ2-3 TRBD2 NA TRBV19 CASSTSGLAGADTQYF TGTGCCAGTAGTACCTCGGGACTAGCGGGAGCAGATACGCAGTATTTT
TRBJ1-2 NA NA TRBV2 CASSDSPPYGYTF TGTGCCAGCAGTGACAGCCCGCCCTATGGCTACACCTTC
TRBJ1-1 NA many TRBV20-1 CSARVGDAEAFF TGCAGTGCTAGAGTAGGGGACGCTGAAGCTTTCTTT
TRBJ2-1 TRBD2 few TRBV14 CASSQVAGREFIDEQFF TGTGCCAGCAGCCAAGTGGCGGGGCGGGAGTTTATTGATGAGCAGTTCTTC
TRBJ1-1 NA many TRBV12-3/TRBV12-4 CASSRGGGREAFF TGTGCCAGCAGTCGCGGCGGGGGGCGGGAAGCTTTCTTT
TRBJ1-6 TRBD1 many TRBV11-2 CASSLYGTGNSPLHF TGTGCCAGCAGCTTATATGGGACAGGGAATTCACCCCTCCACTTT
TRBJ2-3 NA many TRBV4-3 CASSQSLGRLDTQYF TGCGCCAGCAGCCAATCCCTTGGGAGGCTAGATACGCAGTATTTT
TRBJ1-2 NA many TRBV12-3/TRBV12-4 CASSSGLTNYGYTF TGTGCCAGCAGTTCGGGTCTCACTAACTATGGCTACACCTTC
TRBJ2-7 NA many TRBV28 CASTPPGSYEQYF TGTGCCAGCACCCCCCCAGGGTCCTACGAGCAGTACTTC
TRBJ2-5 NA many TRBV6-1 CASSEEGGVQETQYF TGTGCCAGCAGTGAAGAAGGGGGGGTTCAAGAGACCCAGTACTTC
TRBJ2-5 NA many TRBV30 CAWSYGKTQYF TGTGCCTGGAGTTATGGGAAGACCCAGTACTTC